These T cell receptor beta chains were read from a single sample in a study of naive CD8 T cells in extremely preterm neonates. Using immunoSEQ multiplex PCR, the repertoire was profiled, and TCRdb retains in-frame clones only, with some absent. This sample has under 9,500 clones, with 92% found just once. Sequencing was done on a sample of naive CD8+ T cells from cord blood. The receptors here all came from a newborn in good health. CDR3s include the opening cysteine and the closing phenylalanine or tryptophan. The D gene is left open where the match is weak. Only some rows state a clone size, as once, few, many or a class for expanded clones.

>TRBD1|TRBJ2-2|TRBV12-5|.
TGTGCTAGTGCCCTAGACAGGGTTAACCTCGGGGAGCTGTTTTTT
CASALDRVNLGELFF
>.|TRBJ1-5|TRBV19|.
TGTGCCAGTAGTATAGCAGGGGTTCAGCCCCAGCATTTT
CASSIAGVQPQHF
>.|TRBJ1-6|TRBV14|few
TGTGCCAGCAGCCACACAGGGAGTTCACCCCTCCACTTT
CASSHTGSSPLHF
>TRBD1|TRBJ2-3|TRBV4-1|.
TGCGCCAGCAGCCAAACGGGGACAGGCACAGATACGCAGTATTTT
CASSQTGTGTDTQYF
>.|TRBJ1-5|TRBV19|.
TGTGCCAGTAGGACACAGAGCTATAGCAATCAGCCCCAGCATTTT
CASRTQSYSNQPQHF
>TRBD2|TRBJ2-3|TRBV19|.
TGTGCCAGTAGTGGTAGCGGGAGGCCCACAGATACGCAGTATTTT
CASSGSGRPTDTQYF
>TRBD2|TRBJ2-3|TRBV27|.
TGTGCCAGCAGTTTGACTAGCGGGAGAAAATACACAGATACGCAGTATTTT
CASSLTSGRKYTDTQYF
>.|TRBJ1-2|TRBV5-1|once
TGCGCCAGCAGCCCGGTGGACTGGGCCTCTGGCTACACCTTC
CASSPVDWASGYTF
>TRBD1|TRBJ1-1|TRBV4-1|once
TGCGCCAGCAGCCAGGCGGACAGGGCGGACACTGAAGCTTTCTTT
CASSQADRADTEAFF
>.|TRBJ1-5|TRBV19|once
TGTGCCAGTAGTATTGCAGGGATTAATCAGCCCCAGCATTTT
CASSIAGINQPQHF
>TRBD1|TRBJ1-2|TRBV19|.
TGTGCCAGTAGTATGGCAGGGGGCCCCTATGGCTACACCTTC
CASSMAGGPYGYTF
>TRBD1|TRBJ2-7|TRBV13|once
TGTGCCAGCAGCTCCCGGGACAGAGGCTACGAGCAGTACTTC
CASSSRDRGYEQYF
>.|TRBJ2-7|TRBV19|.
TGTGCCAGTAGTATAGAGCCCAGGGTAGGTTACGAGCAGTACTTC
CASSIEPRVGYEQYF
>TRBD1|TRBJ2-1|TRBV25-1|.
TGTGCCAGCAGTGCGACAGGGGAATATGAGCAGTTCTTC
CASSATGEYEQFF
>.|TRBJ1-5|TRBV27|once
TGTGCCAGCAGTTTCCCGAATCAGCCCCAGCATTTT
CASSFPNQPQHF